This T cell receptor beta chain came from a study of cytomegalovirus exposure and HLA in healthy donors (TCRdb year 2017). For context, the study as a whole: In an earlier analysis of 450 to 750 of the donors, 250 to 350 Gb of sequence data and roughly 100 million unique TCR beta sequences from roughly 200 million T cells were reported. An early release that covered some 640 HLA-typed donors contained approximately 300 gigabases of sequencing data and tens of millions of unique TCR sequences. Among the roughly 400 genotyped donors, under 90% belonged to the genetic ancestry cluster associated with self-reported Caucasian donors. The aim of the study was to test whether cataloging public T cell receptors could identify signatures of past pathogen exposure. Using immunosequencing, the study profiled T cell repertoires from around 680 subjects and related those repertoires to cytomegalovirus serostatus. A separate validation cohort of 90 to 150 different subjects was used in addition to the approximately 670-subject first cohort. To predict cytomegalovirus infection status, the study brought together high-throughput TCR immunosequencing, statistical association of individual TCRs with disease status, and machine learning. A later analysis re-examined previously published TCR beta repertoires from roughly 720 donors and added high-resolution HLA genotyping to investigate patterns of TCR occurrence. The later analysis used no new phenotypic data to find candidate immune exposures, relying instead on TCR beta sequences and their occurrence across donors. An earlier analysis of fewer than 750 of the donors used high-throughput TCR beta sequencing to judge whether each TCR beta V gene segment behaved as functional or pseudogenic. Donor age, sex, ethnicity and CMV serostatus were collected together with the repertoire data. A later genetic analysis took genome-wide SNP genotypes for about three fifths of the 666 donors and used that subset as a discovery cohort. Every discovery cohort repertoire had been produced on one sequencing platform. Both class I and class II loci were covered by HLA typing, at four-digit resolution. Typing coverage differed by locus: A, B, C, DRB1 and DQB1 were typed in roughly 629-630 donors, DQA1 in 522, DPA1 in nearly 610, and DPB1 in just under 490. A handful of DR-DQ haplotypes were handled as single units for association and clustering because linkage in the cohort was strong. Across approximately 400 genotyped donors of the cohort, an average of about 240,000 unique TCR beta nucleotide sequences per donor were sequenced, and around 20% of those sequences were non-productive. Paper-wide results and their limitations: Broadly in line with IMGT annotations, most TCR beta V segments showed up in productive rearrangements about 87% or about 30% of the time in an earlier analysis of about 500 of the donors. Some IMGT-functional V segments, including TRBV6-2 and TRBV6-3, could not be distinguished by the 87-base-pair reads and were therefore excluded. In a later analysis, several top co-occurrence clusters were reported to appear linked to parvovirus B19, influenza, CMV and Epstein-Barr virus. The cohort was sequenced for TCR beta chains only, and without alpha or paired-chain data the features that could be detected were limited. In both the original and validation cohorts, the classifier was reported to diagnose cytomegalovirus status with high specificity and sensitivity. Because HLA typing was missing for some donors at each locus, association tests included only the typed subset. Roughly uniform sequencing depth across donors was assumed in presence/absence analyses, although this assumption may not hold. Because counts were too low, roughly 18 rarely observed V segments, including chromosome 9 orphons, were left out of the earlier analysis of 587 of the donors. A later genetic analysis reported fewer N-insertions in productive TCRs among donors in an Asian-associated ancestry cluster than the roughly 720-donor mean. In a later analysis, most CMV-associated TCR beta chains were found to appear HLA-restricted, with HLA associations seemingly driven largely by CMV exposure. The study gave a list of 150 to 200 TCR beta chains associated with cytomegalovirus. At a false discovery rate of 0.05, a later analysis linked fewer than 20,000 TCR beta sequences to specific HLA alleles. In a later analysis, TCR association rates were found to vary across HLA loci, with the most associated TCRs seen for DRB1 alleles and the fewest for HLA-C alleles. In a later genetic analysis, a missense DCLRE1C variant was associated with V-gene and J-gene trimming of TCR beta chains, and the association was replicated in an independent cohort. When HLA alleles, especially DR and DQ, strongly co-occurred, attributing TCR associations to individual alleles was difficult. A group of highly shared sequence variants was considered likely to be a technical artifact of the sequencing pipeline. A further reported finding was that TCR beta sequences accurately predicted the HLA-A and HLA-B alleles for most subjects in the first cohort. In a later analysis, HLA-associated TCR beta chains were found to be more clonally expanded and to have lower generation probabilities than equally common non-associated chains. According to the authors, the approach could potentially be generalized to other disease states and immunological phenotypes. For the cohort, immune exposure information was limited to CMV serostatus. In vitro tests confirmed that a few of the cytomegalovirus-associated TCR beta chains recognize cytomegalovirus antigens. Across donors, most TCR sequences were observed very rarely, whereas some public TCRs were present in many individuals. Correlated functional status among segregating V segments might reflect linkage disequilibrium, but an unknown experimental factor could not be ruled out.

The cohort was made up of several hundred healthy bone marrow donors. Cohort members were all nominally healthy when sampled, although unrecorded immune exposures were likely present. The donor tested CMV seropositive, placing the donor among the roughly 300 seropositive members of the cohort. Each donor provided a peripheral blood sample, and peripheral blood mononuclear cells were used for TCR beta sequencing. Genomic DNA extraction from the blood cell samples was performed with the Qiagen DNeasy Blood Extraction Kit. The method behind the library was the immunoSEQ multiplex PCR assay. The multiplex PCR relied on a mix of 60 forward primers for TCR Vbeta segments and 13 reverse primers for TCR Jbeta segments. The CDR3 region of rearranged TCR beta genes was amplified from genomic DNA with a multiplex PCR assay. On the Illumina HiSeq System, the amplified TCR beta libraries were sequenced as 87-base-pair reads. In the authors' own workflow: In a later analysis, 80 million or so unique TCR beta chains were counted across the 666 repertoires, and around 10 million of these chains were shared by at least two donors. Raw reads were error-corrected and collapsed into unique sequences with a nearest-neighbor algorithm that merged closely related sequences to remove PCR and sequencing errors. Alignment of CDR3 sequences to IMGT reference sequences was used to assign V, D and J gene segments. For a sequence to be retained, a match of at least six nucleotides to both a V gene segment and a J gene segment was required. A rearrangement counted as productive if the CDR3 had no stop codons and remained in frame with V and J, and every other rearrangement counted as non-productive. CDR3 was defined according to IMGT convention as the region running from the second conserved V-encoded cysteine to the conserved J-encoded phenylalanine. The earlier analysis of fewer than 700 of the donors excluded sequences that lacked an unambiguous match to a single V gene segment. An earlier analysis of a few hundred of the donors called V segments functional above 56.7% productive rearrangements and segregating when the between-donor standard deviation exceeded 5%. A statistical classification framework was built to diagnose cytomegalovirus status from the catalog of TCR beta chain sequences. A later analysis assigned V and J genes by comparing TCR nucleotide sequences with IMGT/GENE-DB human TR gene sequences. A later analysis assigned CDR3 sequences and most-parsimonious VDJ recombination scenarios with the TCRdist pipeline. In a later analysis, every TCR beta chain was defined by the combination of its CDR3 amino acid sequence and its V-gene family, and reads without a unique V-gene family were dropped. A later analysis removed 592 highly shared, low-generation-probability nucleotide sequences to deal with suspected cross-contamination and a sequencing artifact. A later analysis calculated a clonal expansion index for each public chain from normalized within-repertoire ranks of inferred template counts. In a later analysis, generation probabilities were computed with a VDJ recombination model fitted to out-of-frame rearrangements, and the resulting probabilities were checked against IGoR. In a later analysis, TCR-TCR, TCR-HLA and TCR-CMV co-occurrence was scored with hypergeometric tests, and a repertoire-size bias correction was applied to TCR pairs. A later analysis estimated false discovery rates by permuting HLA or CMV assignments 20 times. In a later analysis, co-occurring TCRs were grouped with DBSCAN, and TCRdist sequence similarity was added when clustering was performed within HLA-allele-positive subsets. Repertoires with fewer than 30,000 or more than 120,000 public chains, plus five repertoires with anomalous nucleotide sharing, were excluded from co-occurrence clustering. TCRdb stores this immuneACCESS table with in-frame sequences only. Part of the clones is absent; in the studies checked, under half of the shortfall reflects unresolved V genes, and no reason is known for the rest. Clonal size and the V and J genes are those of that table, whereas D and trimming came from the DNA. In this sample the table shows 100,000 to 150,000 clones, under 90% of which occur a single time. About 10% of the sample goes to the ten largest clones.

Trimmed from V: 5 bases; trimmed from J: 2 bases; junction bases lacking a gene match: 5. According to the germline V gene (reference sequence), CDR1 reads GTSNPN and CDR2 reads SVGIG. From the cysteine through the phenylalanine, the CDR3 covers 13 amino acids. Only the CDR3 region is kept as DNA, spanning 39 bases read in frame from base 1. A single count supports this clone. The antigen it binds to is not known. Qualities for individual bases were not recorded, and no much larger clone is one base off. This chain joins TRBV30 to TRBJ2-5; TRBD2 lines up with 7 middle nucleotides. Sample: PBMCs. The receptor comes from a female donor in good health and CMV-seropositive. The DNA reads TGTGCCTGGTCGATGGGGGGGCAAGAGACCCAGTACTTC. Translated, this is CAWSMGGQETQYF.